The sequence of this T cell receptor beta chain was determined in a study of cytomegalovirus exposure and HLA in healthy donors. For the study at large: HLA-typed donors contributed some 77 million unique TCRs, which were held in an early data release.

Primers for the PCR totalled 60 Vbeta and 13 Jbeta. Sequenced by immunoSEQ multiplex PCR; TCRdb stores in-frame clones only, minus some. The table lists around 200,000 clones, roughly 72% of them singletons, with roughly 1.9% in the top ten. CDR1 is SGHRS and CDR2 is YFSETQ in the germline V gene. V was clipped by 7 bases and J by 2 bases; unmatched bases: 9. This CDR3 has 14 amino acids. The gene calls are TRBV5-1 and TRBJ2-7; 7 bases map to TRBD1. The sequence derives from a woman in her twenties or thirties in good health and CMV-seropositive. The source material was PBMCs. The CDR3 region is CASQLDRATYEQYF. DNA for the CDR3: TGCGCCAGCCAGCTCGACAGGGCCACCTACGAGCAGTACTTC.